One and the same sample provided the 12 T cell receptor beta chains below, sequenced in a study of CD8+ T cells in alopecia areata (dated by TCRdb to between 2018 and 2020). To prepare the library, the immunoSEQ multiplex PCR assay was applied. To provide template for TCR sequencing, every sample had RNA extracted and reverse transcribed into cDNA. Entries here come from immuneACCESS through TCRdb and include only in-frame sequences with V and J called. Some clones fail to appear in such tables; in the studies checked, an unresolved V gene covers under half of the shortfall, and the cause of the remainder is unknown. The sample has around 100,000 clones on record, less than 70% of them singletons. The biggest ten clones account for 8% to 10% of the sample. Material for sequencing was CD4+ T cells sorted from blood. Receptor source: a human donor in good health.

V gene TRBV23-1 combines with J gene TRBJ2-1; D perhaps matches TRBD1 (6 bases). TRBV23-1 is marked as an open reading frame, function uncertain. This CDR3 is 16 amino acids long. Trimming removed 0 bases from V and 8 bases from J, with 17 bases in between. As DNA, the CDR3 is TGCGCCAGCAGTCAATCGTGGGGGACAAATGGCTATGAGCAGTTCTTC. Amino acid sequence: CASSQSWGTNGYEQFF.

V and J are TRBV6-6 and TRBJ2-3; no clear D gene. V shed 5 bases and J shed 2 bases, with 8 bases lying between them. Germline V gene sequence: CDR1 MNHNY, CDR2 SVGAGI (reference sequence). CDR3 length: 13 amino acids. CDR3 residues: CASSLPPTDTQYF. Here the CDR3 DNA reads TGTGCCAGCAGTCTACCCCCCACAGATACGCAGTATTTT.

The chain couples TRBV29-1 to TRBJ1-2, with 9 bases aligning to TRBD1. The CDR3 length is 12 residues. Unmatched junction bases numbered 4, after V lost 7 bases and J lost 4 bases. Germline V gene lookup returns CDR1 SQVTM and CDR2 ANQGSEA. The CDR3, as DNA: TGCAGCGAAGGGACAGGGAGCTATGGCTACACCTTC. Its protein is CSEGTGSYGYTF.

This clone was counted between two and nine times. J is TRBJ2-2 and V is TRBV30, with D unresolved. Trimming removed 6 bases at V and 6 bases at J, with 11 bases between. The CDR3 totals 12 residues. Per the germline V gene, CDR1 is GTSNPN and CDR2 is SVGIG (reference sequence). CDR3 region: CACFKIPGELFF. Here the CDR3 DNA reads TGTGCCTGCTTCAAAATACCCGGGGAGCTGTTTTTT.

Concerning this clone: The germline gene is not matched at one end of the junction; a read error may be the cause. This chain connects TRBV19 to TRBJ2-7; possibly TRBD1 for D (6 bases). CDR1 and CDR2 from the germline V gene are LNHDA and SQIVND (reference sequence). The CDR3 is 13 amino acids. The CDR3 is CASSIPDSYEQHF. CDR3 sequence (DNA): TGTGCCAGTAGTATCCCGGACAGCTACGAGCAGCACTTC.

By its share, this clone is medium-sized. The gene calls are TRBV29-1 and TRBJ1-5; possible D gene TRBD1, 5 bases. CDR3 length: 13 amino acids. Germline V gene sequence: CDR1 SQVTM, CDR2 ANQGSEA. The ends were cut back, 5 bases at V and 2 bases at J, with 10 bases in the middle. The CDR3, as DNA: TGCAGCGTTATCGGGGACGGCAATCAGCCCCAGCATTTT. Translated, it gives CSVIGDGNQPQHF.

This clone was seen a single time. The chain uses TRBV7-2 and TRBJ2-6; no reliable D call. V was trimmed by 1 base and J by 0 bases, leaving 10 bases between them. CDR1 is SGHTA and CDR2 is FQGNSA in the germline V gene. The CDR3 covers 17 residues. The CDR3 reads CASSLGALNSGANVLTF. CDR3 sequence (DNA): TGTGCCAGCAGCTTAGGAGCGTTGAACTCTGGGGCCAACGTCCTGACTTTC.

V is TRBV7-2 and J is TRBJ2-5; TRBD2 matches at 13 bases. The CDR3 is 16 residues long. J was trimmed by 5 bases and V by 1 base; bases with no gene match: 4. Germline-derived CDR1 and CDR2 are SGHTA and FQGNSA. The CDR3 loop reads CASSLGLAGGRETQYF. The CDR3 region has the DNA TGTGCCAGCAGCTTAGGACTAGCGGGGGGCCGGGAGACCCAGTACTTC.

This clone was seen a handful of times. The V and J genes are TRBV4-1 and TRBJ2-7; D call uncertain. Per germline, CDR1 MGHRA and CDR2 YSYEKL. V gave up 1 base and J gave up 0 bases, with 16 bases separating them. CDR3 length: 17 amino acids. CDR3 protein: CASSQVLSPGRSYEQYF. The CDR3 bases are TGCGCCAGCAGCCAAGTGCTCTCCCCCGGACGCTCCTACGAGCAGTACTTC.

The chain recombines TRBV10-3 with TRBJ1-6, with D unresolved. V lost 11 bases to trimming and J lost 10 bases, with 15 bases between them. There are 12 residues in the CDR3. Per germline, CDR1 ENHRY and CDR2 SYGVKD. CDR3 sequence (DNA): TGTGCCGTCTCTAATCTGAACTCACCCCTCCACTTT. This gives the protein CAVSNLNSPLHF.

V usage is TRBV30 and J usage is TRBJ2-7; TRBD1 might be the D (6 bases). The germline gives CDR1 GTSNPN, CDR2 SVGIG (reference sequence). V lost 3 bases and J 3 bases, leaving 12 bases between the germline ends. This CDR3 is built from 13 residues. CDR3 sequence: CAWRDYRDYEQYF. CDR3 bases: TGTGCCTGGAGGGATTACAGGGACTACGAGCAGTACTTC.

The chain employs TRBV4-2 and TRBJ2-5; the match to TRBD1 covers 8 bases. Germline V lookup: CDR1 LGHNA, CDR2 YNFKEQ. V was clipped by 3 bases and J by 7 bases; unmatched bases: 4. The CDR3 covers 13 residues. CDR3 region: CASSQQGAGTQYF. For the CDR3, the DNA is TGTGCCAGCAGCCAGCAGGGGGCAGGGACCCAGTACTTC.